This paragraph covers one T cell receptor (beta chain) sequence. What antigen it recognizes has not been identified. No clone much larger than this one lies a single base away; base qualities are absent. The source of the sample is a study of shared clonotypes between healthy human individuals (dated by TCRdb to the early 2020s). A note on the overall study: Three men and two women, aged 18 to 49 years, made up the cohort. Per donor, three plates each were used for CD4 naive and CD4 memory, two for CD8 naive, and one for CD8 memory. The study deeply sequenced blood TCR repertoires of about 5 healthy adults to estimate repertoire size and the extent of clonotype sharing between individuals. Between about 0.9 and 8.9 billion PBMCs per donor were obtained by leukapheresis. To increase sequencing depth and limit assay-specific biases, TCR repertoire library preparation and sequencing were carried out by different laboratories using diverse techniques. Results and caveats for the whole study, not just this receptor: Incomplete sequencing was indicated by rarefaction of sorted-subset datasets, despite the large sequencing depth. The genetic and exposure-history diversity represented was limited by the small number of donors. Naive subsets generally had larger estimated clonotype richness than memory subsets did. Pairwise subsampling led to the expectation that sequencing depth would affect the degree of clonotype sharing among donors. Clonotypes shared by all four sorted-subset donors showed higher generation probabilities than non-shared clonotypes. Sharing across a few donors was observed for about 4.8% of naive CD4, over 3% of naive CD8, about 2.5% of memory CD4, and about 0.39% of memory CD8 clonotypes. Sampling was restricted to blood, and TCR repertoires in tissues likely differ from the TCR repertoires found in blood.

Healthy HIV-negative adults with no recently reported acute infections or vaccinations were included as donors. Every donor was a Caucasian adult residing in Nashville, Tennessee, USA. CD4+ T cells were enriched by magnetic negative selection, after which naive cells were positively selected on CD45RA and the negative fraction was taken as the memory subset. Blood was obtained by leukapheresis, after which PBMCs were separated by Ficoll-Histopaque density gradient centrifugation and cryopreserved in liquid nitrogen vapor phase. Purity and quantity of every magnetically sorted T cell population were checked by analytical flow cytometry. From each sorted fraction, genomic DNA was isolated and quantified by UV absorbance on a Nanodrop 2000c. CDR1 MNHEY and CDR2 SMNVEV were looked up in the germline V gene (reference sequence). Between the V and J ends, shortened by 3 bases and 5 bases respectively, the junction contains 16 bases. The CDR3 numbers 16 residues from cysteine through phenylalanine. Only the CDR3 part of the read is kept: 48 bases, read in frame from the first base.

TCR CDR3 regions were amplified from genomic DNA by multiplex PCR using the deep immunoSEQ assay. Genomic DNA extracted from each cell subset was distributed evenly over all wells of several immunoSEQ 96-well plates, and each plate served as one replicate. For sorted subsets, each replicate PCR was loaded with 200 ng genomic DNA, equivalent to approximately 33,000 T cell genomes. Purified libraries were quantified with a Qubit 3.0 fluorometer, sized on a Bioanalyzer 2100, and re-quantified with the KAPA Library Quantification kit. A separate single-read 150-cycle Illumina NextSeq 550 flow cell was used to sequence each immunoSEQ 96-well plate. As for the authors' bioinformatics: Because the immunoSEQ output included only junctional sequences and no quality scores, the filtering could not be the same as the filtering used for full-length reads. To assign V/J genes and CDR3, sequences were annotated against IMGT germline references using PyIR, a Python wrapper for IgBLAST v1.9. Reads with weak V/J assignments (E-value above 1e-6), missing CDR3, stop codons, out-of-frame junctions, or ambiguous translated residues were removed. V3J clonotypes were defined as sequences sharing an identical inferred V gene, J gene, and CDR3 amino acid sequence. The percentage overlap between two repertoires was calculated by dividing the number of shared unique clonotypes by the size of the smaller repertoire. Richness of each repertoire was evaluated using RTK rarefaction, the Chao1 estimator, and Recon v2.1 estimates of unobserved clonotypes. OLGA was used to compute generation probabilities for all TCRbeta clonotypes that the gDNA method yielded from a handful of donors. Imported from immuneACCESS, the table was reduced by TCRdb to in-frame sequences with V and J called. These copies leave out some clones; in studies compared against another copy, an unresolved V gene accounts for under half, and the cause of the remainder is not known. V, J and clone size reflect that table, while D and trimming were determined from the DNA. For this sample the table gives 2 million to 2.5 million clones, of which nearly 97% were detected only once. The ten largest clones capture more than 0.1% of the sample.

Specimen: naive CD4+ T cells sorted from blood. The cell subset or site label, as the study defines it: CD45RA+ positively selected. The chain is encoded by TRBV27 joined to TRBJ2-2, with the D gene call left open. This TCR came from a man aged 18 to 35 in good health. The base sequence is TGTGCCAGCAGTTTTCTGACAAAAGGTCGGACCGGGGAGCTGTTTTTT. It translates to CASSFLTKGRTGELFF.